This T cell receptor beta chain was recorded in a study of read filtering for tumor transcriptome and immune sequencing. Germline V gene sequence: CDR1 ENHRY, CDR2 SYGVKD. CDR3 length: 15 amino acids. Trimming shortened V by 4 bases and J by 0 bases, and 11 bases separated the two germline ends. This clonotype was seen repeatedly, ten times or more. From approximately 430 ng of RNA, a library with molecular barcoded alpha/delta and beta/gamma adaptors was made. TCRdb fed the reads into MiXCR, producing one record per CDR3 protein. Of around 35,000 distinct CDR3 sequences in the sample, roughly an eighth were seen once.

The sequence derives from a donor aged 40 or over with multiple myeloma. The chain combines TRBV10-3 with TRBJ2-3, with D perhaps TRBD2 (5 bases). The specimen was a population of CD138-negative cells sorted from bone marrow. In nucleotides, the CDR3 is TGTGCCATCAGTGTAGGGAGCTCTAGCACAGATACGCAGTATTTT. Translation: CAISVGSSSTDTQYF.